A selection of T cell receptor beta chains follows, all from one sample in a study of technical replicates of blood from several donors. The data were produced by immunoSEQ multiplex PCR, yet TCRdb's version contains in-frame clones alone and is incomplete. The sample has more than 65,000 clones; 95% to 97% are singletons. Sequencing was done on a sample of T cells isolated from PBMCs. The receptor source for this set is a human donor in good health. The CDR3 runs from the conserved cysteine through the conserved F or W. Fields, in order: clone size, V gene, D gene, J gene, CDR3 DNA, CDR3 protein. The D gene is left open where the match is weak. Clone size is given for some rows only: seen once, a few or many times, or a class if the clone is expanded.

clone_size: .; v_call: TRBV27; d_call: .; j_call: TRBJ2-3; cdr3_nt: TGTGCCAGCAGTTTGTTTGCAGGGTCGTCGGATACGCAGTATTTT; cdr3_aa: CASSLFAGSSDTQYF
clone_size: once; v_call: TRBV19; d_call: .; j_call: TRBJ2-3; cdr3_nt: TGTGCCAGTAGTTACACAGGGGGAGGGTACACAGATACGCAGTATTTT; cdr3_aa: CASSYTGGGYTDTQYF
clone_size: .; v_call: TRBV7-8; d_call: .; j_call: TRBJ1-1; cdr3_nt: TGTGCCAGCAGCGTACAGGGTGAGTTGACTGAAGCTTTCTTT; cdr3_aa: CASSVQGELTEAFF
clone_size: once; v_call: TRBV5-1; d_call: TRBD1; j_call: TRBJ1-2; cdr3_nt: TGCGCCAGCAGCCCTACTACAGGGGGTAACTATGGCTACACCTTC; cdr3_aa: CASSPTTGGNYGYTF
clone_size: .; v_call: TRBV21-1; d_call: .; j_call: TRBJ1-5; cdr3_nt: TGTGCCAGCAGCGCCCACGAGGTGGGTGATCAGCCCCAGCATTTT; cdr3_aa: CASSAHEVGDQPQHF
clone_size: .; v_call: TRBV29-1; d_call: .; j_call: TRBJ1-3; cdr3_nt: TGCAGCGCTTCCGCACAGAGCTCTGGAAACACCATATATTTT; cdr3_aa: CSASAQSSGNTIYF
clone_size: .; v_call: TRBV6-1; d_call: .; j_call: TRBJ2-7; cdr3_nt: TGTGCCAGCAGCGGGACATCCTCCTACGAGCAGTACTTC; cdr3_aa: CASSGTSSYEQYF
clone_size: .; v_call: TRBV7-2; d_call: TRBD2; j_call: TRBJ2-5; cdr3_nt: TGTGCCAGCAGCCGCCAGAGCGGGACCCAAGAGACCCAGTACTTC; cdr3_aa: CASSRQSGTQETQYF
clone_size: .; v_call: TRBV5-4; d_call: .; j_call: TRBJ1-1; cdr3_nt: TGTGCCAGCAGCCTGACGAGATGGAAGAGGAAGTCGAACACTGAAGCTTTCTTT; cdr3_aa: CASSLTRWKRKSNTEAFF
clone_size: .; v_call: TRBV4-1; d_call: TRBD1; j_call: TRBJ2-3; cdr3_nt: TGCGCCAGCAGGTCGGGACAGCTCGGCACAGATACGCAGTATTTT; cdr3_aa: CASRSGQLGTDTQYF
clone_size: .; v_call: TRBV11-3; d_call: .; j_call: TRBJ2-1; cdr3_nt: TGTGCCAGCAGCTTAGCTCCGGACAGAGGCGGGTTCTTC; cdr3_aa: CASSLAPDRGGFF
clone_size: .; v_call: TRBV28; d_call: .; j_call: TRBJ2-1; cdr3_nt: TGTGCCAGCAGTTTAGACAGACCTACCTACAATGAGCAGTTCTTC; cdr3_aa: CASSLDRPTYNEQFF
clone_size: .; v_call: TRBV2; d_call: .; j_call: TRBJ2-3; cdr3_nt: TGTGCCAGCAGTGAATTTATGGCTAGCGTGACAGATACGCAGTATTTT; cdr3_aa: CASSEFMASVTDTQYF
clone_size: .; v_call: TRBV2; d_call: TRBD2; j_call: TRBJ2-1; cdr3_nt: TGTGCCAGTCCAGCGGGACCAACCTACAATGAGCAGTTCTTC; cdr3_aa: CASPAGPTYNEQFF
clone_size: .; v_call: TRBV30; d_call: .; j_call: TRBJ1-2; cdr3_nt: TGTGCCATCCTCCGGGACAAGGGGACCTATGGCTACACCTTC; cdr3_aa: CAILRDKGTYGYTF
clone_size: .; v_call: TRBV28; d_call: TRBD2; j_call: TRBJ2-7; cdr3_nt: TGTGCCAGCAGTTTAGCGGGAGGGCCCGGTAACGAGCAGTACTTC; cdr3_aa: CASSLAGGPGNEQYF
clone_size: .; v_call: TRBV6-1; d_call: TRBD1; j_call: TRBJ2-1; cdr3_nt: TGTGCCAGCAGTGACCCAGGGGGCAATGAGCAGTTCTTC; cdr3_aa: CASSDPGGNEQFF
clone_size: .; v_call: TRBV9; d_call: TRBD1; j_call: TRBJ1-2; cdr3_nt: TGTGCCAGCAGTGACTCCGGGACAGGGGGATACACCTTC; cdr3_aa: CASSDSGTGGYTF
clone_size: few; v_call: TRBV4-3; d_call: .; j_call: TRBJ2-1; cdr3_nt: TGCGCCAGCAGCATGGGGCTAGCGTACAATGAGCAGTTCTTC; cdr3_aa: CASSMGLAYNEQFF
clone_size: .; v_call: TRBV6-5; d_call: TRBD1; j_call: TRBJ1-1; cdr3_nt: TGTGCCAGCAGGGGACAGGGGGTGGACGAAGCTTTCTTT; cdr3_aa: CASRGQGVDEAFF
clone_size: .; v_call: TRBV4-1; d_call: TRBD1; j_call: TRBJ2-1; cdr3_nt: TGCGCCAGCAGCCCCCGGGACAGGAATCAGAATGAGCAGTTCTTC; cdr3_aa: CASSPRDRNQNEQFF
clone_size: .; v_call: TRBV11-3; d_call: TRBD2; j_call: TRBJ2-1; cdr3_nt: TGTGCCAGCAGCTTACGGACTAGCGGGAACAATGAGCAGTTCTTC; cdr3_aa: CASSLRTSGNNEQFF
clone_size: .; v_call: TRBV23-1; d_call: TRBD2; j_call: TRBJ2-5; cdr3_nt: TGCGCCAGCCCCCCTGAGAGACTAGCGGGGATAGAAGAGACCCAGTACTTC; cdr3_aa: CASPPERLAGIEETQYF
clone_size: .; v_call: TRBV5-1; d_call: .; j_call: TRBJ2-7; cdr3_nt: TGCGCCAGCAGCTTTACCGGGAACGTCTACGAGCAGTACTTC; cdr3_aa: CASSFTGNVYEQYF
clone_size: .; v_call: TRBV5-4; d_call: .; j_call: TRBJ2-2; cdr3_nt: TGTGCCACCTCGAGCCTACAGGGTAACACCGGGGAGCTGTTTTTT; cdr3_aa: CATSSLQGNTGELFF
clone_size: .; v_call: TRBV29-1; d_call: TRBD2; j_call: TRBJ2-5; cdr3_nt: TGCAGCGTTGGTGCTAGCGGTCAAGAGACCCAGTACTTC; cdr3_aa: CSVGASGQETQYF
clone_size: .; v_call: TRBV7-2; d_call: .; j_call: TRBJ1-4; cdr3_nt: TGTGCCAGCAGCCCACTCTCAGGGGCAACTAATGAAAAACTGTTTTTT; cdr3_aa: CASSPLSGATNEKLFF
clone_size: .; v_call: TRBV7-7; d_call: TRBD1; j_call: TRBJ2-3; cdr3_nt: TGTGCCAGCAGCGCGGGACAGGGAGCCACAGATACGCAGTATTTT; cdr3_aa: CASSAGQGATDTQYF
clone_size: .; v_call: TRBV7-9; d_call: TRBD1; j_call: TRBJ2-1; cdr3_nt: TGTGCCAGCAGCTTACAGGGGGTGCGTAATGAGCAGTTCTTC; cdr3_aa: CASSLQGVRNEQFF
clone_size: once; v_call: TRBV19; d_call: TRBD1; j_call: TRBJ1-1; cdr3_nt: TGTGCCAGTAGTTCGGACAGGGCTGAGAACACTGAAGCTTTCTTT; cdr3_aa: CASSSDRAENTEAFF
clone_size: .; v_call: TRBV6-5; d_call: .; j_call: TRBJ2-7; cdr3_nt: TGTGCCAGCAGTTACTCCCCAGATTTCTACGAGCAGTACTTC; cdr3_aa: CASSYSPDFYEQYF
clone_size: once; v_call: TRBV11-3; d_call: .; j_call: TRBJ2-2; cdr3_nt: TGTGCCAGCACGGGGAAGCGGGCCACCGGGGAGCTGTTTTTT; cdr3_aa: CASTGKRATGELFF
clone_size: .; v_call: TRBV4-1; d_call: .; j_call: TRBJ1-4; cdr3_nt: TGCGCCAGCAGCCAAGATCCTACTTTGGAACTGTTTTTT; cdr3_aa: CASSQDPTLELFF
clone_size: .; v_call: TRBV7-6; d_call: TRBD1; j_call: TRBJ1-2; cdr3_nt: TGTGCCAGCAGCCACCGGGACAGGGGGCTCGCGTACTATGGCTACACCTTC; cdr3_aa: CASSHRDRGLAYYGYTF
clone_size: .; v_call: TRBV4-1; d_call: .; j_call: TRBJ2-7; cdr3_nt: TGCGCCAGCAGCCAATCCCTGGCTAGCGAGGCCTACGAGCAGTACTTC; cdr3_aa: CASSQSLASEAYEQYF
clone_size: .; v_call: TRBV6-5; d_call: .; j_call: TRBJ1-1; cdr3_nt: TGTGCCAGCAGTACCACCGGCACTGAAGCTTTCTTT; cdr3_aa: CASSTTGTEAFF
clone_size: .; v_call: TRBV5-4; d_call: TRBD1; j_call: TRBJ2-7; cdr3_nt: TGTGCCAGCAGCCCCCGGGACAGGGCCTACGAGCAGTACTTC; cdr3_aa: CASSPRDRAYEQYF
clone_size: .; v_call: TRBV5-6; d_call: TRBD2; j_call: TRBJ2-5; cdr3_nt: TGTGCCAGCAGCTTGCACGGGAGGGAAGAGACCCAGTACTTC; cdr3_aa: CASSLHGREETQYF
clone_size: .; v_call: TRBV29-1; d_call: .; j_call: TRBJ2-1; cdr3_nt: TGCAGCGTTGAGCGTCGCAGGGATGACAATGAGCAGTTCTTC; cdr3_aa: CSVERRRDDNEQFF
clone_size: few; v_call: TRBV9; d_call: TRBD2; j_call: TRBJ2-7; cdr3_nt: TGTGCCAGCAGCGATTACTCGGCGGGAGACTACGAGCAGTACTTC; cdr3_aa: CASSDYSAGDYEQYF
clone_size: .; v_call: TRBV27; d_call: TRBD1; j_call: TRBJ1-2; cdr3_nt: TGTGCCAGCAGTTCAGACAGGGTCTATGGCTACACCTTC; cdr3_aa: CASSSDRVYGYTF
clone_size: .; v_call: TRBV5-8; d_call: TRBD1; j_call: TRBJ1-2; cdr3_nt: TGTGCCAGCAGCTTAATACAGGGGATCTATGGCTACACCTTC; cdr3_aa: CASSLIQGIYGYTF
clone_size: .; v_call: TRBV18; d_call: .; j_call: TRBJ1-5; cdr3_nt: TGTGCCAGCTCACCCCCGGGTGGGGGGGGCAATCAGCCCCAGCATTTT; cdr3_aa: CASSPPGGGGNQPQHF
clone_size: .; v_call: TRBV4-2; d_call: TRBD2; j_call: TRBJ2-7; cdr3_nt: TGTGCCAGCAGCCAACTAGCGGGTGTTTCCTACGAGCAGTACTTC; cdr3_aa: CASSQLAGVSYEQYF
clone_size: .; v_call: TRBV4-3; d_call: .; j_call: TRBJ2-7; cdr3_nt: TGCGCCAGCAGCCAAGAACGGTTCCGCGGAATTTACGAGCAGTACTTC; cdr3_aa: CASSQERFRGIYEQYF
clone_size: once; v_call: TRBV5-1; d_call: TRBD1; j_call: TRBJ1-5; cdr3_nt: TGCGCCAGCAGCCCGGGACAGAACAATCAGCCCCAGCATTTT; cdr3_aa: CASSPGQNNQPQHF
clone_size: .; v_call: TRBV27; d_call: .; j_call: TRBJ1-4; cdr3_nt: TGTGCCAGCAGTTTCGGTGAAAAACTGTTTTTT; cdr3_aa: CASSFGEKLFF
clone_size: .; v_call: TRBV21-1; d_call: .; j_call: TRBJ2-7; cdr3_nt: TGTGCCAGCAGAACCGGGACTAGCGGGAGGGGTATATACGAGCAGTACTTC; cdr3_aa: CASRTGTSGRGIYEQYF
clone_size: .; v_call: TRBV19; d_call: TRBD2; j_call: TRBJ2-2; cdr3_nt: TGTGCCAGTAGATCCGGGCGGGAGTCGGCCGGGGAGCTGTTTTTT; cdr3_aa: CASRSGRESAGELFF
clone_size: .; v_call: TRBV7-3; d_call: TRBD2; j_call: TRBJ2-3; cdr3_nt: TGTGCCAGCAGCTTAGTAGCGGGGGATATGTCTAGCACAGATACGCAGTATTTT; cdr3_aa: CASSLVAGDMSSTDTQYF
clone_size: .; v_call: TRBV4-1; d_call: .; j_call: TRBJ1-1; cdr3_nt: TGCGCCAGCAGCCAAGTACAGGGTAGCGCCACTGAAGCTTTCTTT; cdr3_aa: CASSQVQGSATEAFF
clone_size: .; v_call: TRBV6-7; d_call: .; j_call: TRBJ2-1; cdr3_nt: TGTGCCAGCAGTTGGGAACAGGAGTACAATGAGCAGTTCTTC; cdr3_aa: CASSWEQEYNEQFF
clone_size: .; v_call: TRBV5-3; d_call: TRBD2; j_call: TRBJ2-3; cdr3_nt: TGTGCCAGAAACACTCTCAGAGGGAGCGGGAGGGCCCCCACAGATACGCAGTATTTT; cdr3_aa: CARNTLRGSGRAPTDTQYF